This is a list of T cell receptor beta chains from one sample in a study of Graves' ophthalmopathy and Graves' hyperthyroidism. TCRdb reprocessed the multiplex PCR reads via MiXCR and lists one record per CDR3 protein. Among about 700,000 distinct CDR3 sequences listed, roughly two fifths were seen once. The specimen sequenced was peripheral blood. The receptor set was obtained from an adult man with Graves' ophthalmopathy. Each CDR3 is given with its conserved first and last residue. D genes are given only for firm matches. Rows may omit the clone size; those that give it use once, few, many or a size class.

>TRBJ2-3|.|TRBD1|TRBV14
CASRRTGDTDTQYF
TGTGCCAGCAGAAGAACAGGGGACACAGATACGCAGTATTTT
>TRBJ1-1|.|TRBD1|TRBV2
CASSLSPQGAGAEAFF
TGTGCCAGCTCACTCTCACCGCAGGGGGCCGGAGCTGAAGCTTTCTTT
>TRBJ1-4|.|.|TRBV29-1
CSVEEGADEHEKLFF
TGCAGCGTCGAGGAGGGAGCGGACGAGCATGAAAAACTGTTTTTT
>TRBJ2-7|.|.|TRBV29-1
CSVEAIIGEQYF
TGCAGCGTTGAAGCGATCATAGGCGAGCAGTACTTC
>TRBJ2-2|few|.|TRBV19
CASIRQENTGELFF
TGTGCCAGTATTAGACAGGAGAACACCGGGGAGCTGTTTTTT
>TRBJ2-6|few|.|TRBV6-1
CASRAPSSGANVLTF
TGTGCCAGCAGGGCCCCGAGCTCTGGGGCCAACGTCCTGACTTTC
>TRBJ1-1|.|.|TRBV13
CASSLDKMNTEAFF
TGTGCCAGCAGCCTGGACAAAATGAACACTGAAGCTTTCTTT
>TRBJ2-3|.|.|TRBV27
CASSARTDTQYF
TGTGCCAGCAGTGCGCGCACAGATACGCAGTATTTT
>TRBJ1-6|.|.|TRBV5-4
CASSLNSGWDSPLHF
TGTGCCAGCAGCTTAAATTCGGGGTGGGATTCACCCCTCCACTTT
>TRBJ2-5|.|.|TRBV6-1
CASRNMNRGGQETQYF
TGTGCCAGCCGGAATATGAACAGGGGAGGCCAAGAGACCCAGTACTTC
>TRBJ2-7|few|.|TRBV7-2
CASSDLRGEQYF
TGTGCCAGCAGCGACCTCCGAGGCGAGCAGTACTTC
>TRBJ2-7|.|.|TRBV10-2
CASSSSRARMSYEQYF
TGTGCCAGCAGTTCCTCCAGGGCGAGGATGTCCTACGAGCAGTACTTC
>TRBJ2-5|many|TRBD1|TRBV15
CATNLDRGSLSQETQYF
TGTGCCACCAATTTGGACAGGGGAAGCTTGAGCCAAGAGACCCAGTACTTC
>TRBJ1-5|.|TRBD1|TRBV24-1
CATSDGQGARYQPQHF
TGTGCCACCAGTGACGGACAGGGGGCGCGGTATCAGCCCCAGCATTTT
>TRBJ2-5|.|TRBD1|TRBV7-2
CASSLGTARIIPETQYF
TGTGCCAGCAGCTTGGGGACAGCTCGGATTATCCCGGAGACCCAGTACTTC
>TRBJ1-1|many|.|TRBV20-1
CSASDRRAEAFF
TGCAGTGCTAGCGATAGAAGGGCTGAAGCTTTCTTT